The clone carrying this T cell receptor (beta chain) showed up many times. Its antigen is still unknown. This entry is derived from a study of Graves' ophthalmopathy and Graves' hyperthyroidism. Study-wide findings and caveats: Distinction of ophthalmopathy from stable hyperthyroidism by a 13-signature model reached approximately 89% sensitivity and 81.08% specificity. Predictions made by the model for ophthalmopathy progression reached 70% to 71% sensitivity and less than 80% specificity.

Patients in the hyperthyroidism group, adults aged 18 to 65, were newly diagnosed, under 2 months' duration. The evidence that diagnosis relied on was clinical symptoms, serum thyroxine, TRAb, thyroid ultrasound and orbital computed tomography. With 3 bases clipped from V and 6 bases from J, the junction kept 7 bases outside the gene matches. The CDR3 sequence is 14 residues long. CDR1 is MNHEY and CDR2 is SMNVEV in the germline V gene (reference sequence). Amplified TCR beta CDR3 regions were obtained using RNA transcripts as template. Second-round multiplex PCR followed a first-round RT-PCR using HTBI primers. TCRdb recomputed calls from the multiplex PCR reads with MiXCR, one row per CDR3 protein. This sample has roughly 400,000 distinct CDR3 sequences, with 15% found just once.

The TCR sequence derives from a woman under 30 with stable Graves' hyperthyroidism. Source material: peripheral blood. This sequence joins TRBV27 and TRBJ2-7; 8 bases are shared with TRBD1. The CDR3 is CASSFGQGPGEQYF. The CDR3 DNA sequence: TGTGCCAGCAGTTTCGGACAGGGTCCCGGCGAGCAGTACTTC.